A selection of T cell receptor beta chains follows, all from one sample in a study of T cell changes during pregnancy in multiple sclerosis. Produced via immunoSEQ multiplex PCR; TCRdb's table is partial and in-frame only. This table holds fewer than 40,000 clones, just over 90% found once. Here the sequenced sample was CD4+ T cells from peripheral blood mononuclear cells, taken in the first trimester of pregnancy. Receptors originate from a female donor in good health, enrolled as a control in a pregnancy study. CDR3s include the opening cysteine and the closing phenylalanine or tryptophan. Fields, in order: clone size, V gene, J gene, D gene, CDR3 DNA, CDR3 protein. The D gene is left open where the match is weak. Clone size is not always given. Where it is, it says once, few, many or a class for expanded clones.

NA	TRBV5-1	TRBJ2-2	TRBD1	TGCGCCAGCAGCTTGGGGGACAGGAACACCGGGGAGCTGTTTTTT	CASSLGDRNTGELFF
NA	TRBV18	TRBJ2-5	TRBD2	TGTGCCAGCTCACCCCTGCCCTCACTAGCGGGAGATGGGGAGACCCAGTACTTC	CASSPLPSLAGDGETQYF
few	TRBV7-2	TRBJ1-1	TRBD1	TGTGCCAGCAGCGCCCCGGACAGGTTCACTGAAGCTTTCTTT	CASSAPDRFTEAFF
NA	TRBV7-9	TRBJ2-7	NA	TGTGCCAGCACCGTTTCGGGGGGCCTAGACGAGCAGTACTTC	CASTVSGGLDEQYF
NA	TRBV28	TRBJ2-7	TRBD2	TGTGCCAGCAGTTATCTAGCGGGGGGATACGAGCAGTACTTC	CASSYLAGGYEQYF
NA	TRBV6-1	TRBJ1-2	NA	TGTGCCAGCACCGACGGGGGTCTTGAAGGCTACACCTTC	CASTDGGLEGYTF
NA	TRBV20-1	TRBJ1-4	TRBD1	TGCAGTGCTCACAGGACAGGGCACAAGATTTTT	CSAHRTGHKIF
NA	TRBV14	TRBJ2-3	NA	TGTGCCAGCAGCCAAATAAGACAAGGTACAGATACGCAGTATTTT	CASSQIRQGTDTQYF
NA	TRBV5-6	TRBJ1-4	NA	TGTGCCAGCAGGGGAGGATTTAATGAAAAACTGTTTTTT	CASRGGFNEKLFF
NA	TRBV6-5	TRBJ1-1	TRBD1	TGTGCCAGCAGCGACCGACAGGGCGCTGAAGCTTTCTTT	CASSDRQGAEAFF
NA	TRBV19	TRBJ1-5	NA	TGTGCCAGTAGTATCATCCAGGGAGGAGGTCAGCCCCAGCATTTT	CASSIIQGGGQPQHF
NA	TRBV5-1	TRBJ2-1	TRBD2	TGCGCCAGCAGCGATGATCCGGGACTAGTGGGGGGTGAGCAGTTCTTC	CASSDDPGLVGGEQFF
NA	TRBV9	TRBJ1-2	TRBD1	TGTGCCAGCAGCCATTCGGGACAGGGGGCAGCTAACTATGGCTACACCTTC	CASSHSGQGAANYGYTF
NA	TRBV2	TRBJ1-4	NA	TGTGCCAGCAGTGAAAGCAGGGGTAATGAAAAACTGTTTTTT	CASSESRGNEKLFF
NA	TRBV27	TRBJ1-1	TRBD1	TGTGCCAGCAGTTTAACCCCCCGACAGGGGCCCTCCACTGAAGCTTTCTTT	CASSLTPRQGPSTEAFF
NA	TRBV18	TRBJ2-5	NA	TGTGCCAGCTCACCTCGGACGGGGGTCCAAGAGACCCAGTACTTC	CASSPRTGVQETQYF
NA	TRBV19	TRBJ1-1	TRBD1	TGTGCCAGTAGTATAGATCGGGAACAGGGGGTGAACACTGAAGCTTTCTTT	CASSIDREQGVNTEAFF
NA	TRBV5-4	TRBJ1-3	NA	TGTGCCAGCAGCTTGGGCTCAGTAAACGGAAACACCATATATTTT	CASSLGSVNGNTIYF
NA	TRBV7-2	TRBJ2-5	NA	TGTGCCAGCAGCTATCTCCCGGGAACACAAGAGACCCAGTACTTC	CASSYLPGTQETQYF
NA	TRBV5-1	TRBJ1-2	NA	TGCGCCAGCAGCCCCATGGACACCGGACAACAGGGTTACACCTTC	CASSPMDTGQQGYTF
NA	TRBV4-1	TRBJ2-7	TRBD1	TGCGCCAGCAGCCAAGATTTAAGGGGGCCCTACGAGCAGTACTTC	CASSQDLRGPYEQYF
NA	TRBV7-2	TRBJ2-2	NA	TGTGCCAGCAGCCCGGGGAACAGGGCTTCCGGGGAGCTGTTTTTT	CASSPGNRASGELFF
few	TRBV7-2	TRBJ2-7	NA	TGTGCCAGCAGCTTATATGGGGCAGTCGAGCAGTACTTC	CASSLYGAVEQYF
NA	TRBV7-2	TRBJ2-7	NA	TGTGCCAGCAGCCCCCCGGGACACTCCTACGAGCAGTACTTC	CASSPPGHSYEQYF
NA	TRBV6-1	TRBJ1-2	NA	TGTGCCAGCGATAGGGGCTGGTATGGCTACACCTTC	CASDRGWYGYTF
NA	TRBV5-4	TRBJ2-2	TRBD1	TGTGCCAGCAGCTTGGTACAGGGGGCGTCCGGGGAGCTGTTTTTT	CASSLVQGASGELFF
NA	TRBV7-9	TRBJ1-3	NA	TGTGCCAGCAGGGATACCAAGGGGTCTTCCACCATATATTTT	CASRDTKGSSTIYF
NA	TRBV19	TRBJ2-3	NA	TGTGCCAGTAATCCGACAAGCACAGATACGCAGTATTTT	CASNPTSTDTQYF
NA	TRBV11-3	TRBJ2-7	NA	TGTGCCAGCAGCTTCGGACAAATTGGCGAGCAGTACTTC	CASSFGQIGEQYF
NA	TRBV7-2	TRBJ1-2	TRBD1	TGTGCCAGCAGCTTCCAAGGACAGGGGGCTGGGGGCTACACCTTC	CASSFQGQGAGGYTF
NA	TRBV28	TRBJ2-6	NA	TGTGCCAGCAGTCCCACAGGGTCCGGGGCCAACGTCCTGACTTTC	CASSPTGSGANVLTF
NA	TRBV1	TRBJ2-2	NA	TGCACCAGCAGCCCGCGGGGAGAGACCGGGGAGCTGTTTTTT	CTSSPRGETGELFF
NA	TRBV29-1	TRBJ2-5	NA	TGCAGCGTTGAGAAGGGGAAGAGAAACCAGTACTTC	CSVEKGKRNQYF
NA	TRBV5-4	TRBJ2-3	NA	TGTGCCAGCGAGGGTAGCACAGATACGCAGTATTTT	CASEGSTDTQYF
NA	TRBV11-2	TRBJ2-1	TRBD1	TGTGCCAGCATCTGGGGGACAGGGGCATACAATGAGCAGTTCTTC	CASIWGTGAYNEQFF
once	TRBV2	TRBJ2-7	NA	TGTGCCAGCAGCGGAGGGAGAGGGGAGTACCGCGAGCAGTACTTC	CASSGGRGEYREQYF
NA	TRBV18	TRBJ2-3	TRBD2	TGTGCCAGCTCACCAACTAGCGGGAGACCCCATACGCAGTATTTT	CASSPTSGRPHTQYF
NA	TRBV12-5	TRBJ2-1	TRBD1	TGTGCTAGTGGGCGCACAGGGGGCGCCTACAATGAGCAGTTCTTC	CASGRTGGAYNEQFF
NA	TRBV29-1	TRBJ2-7	TRBD1	TGCAGCGTTGGGACAGGGGAACCCTACGAGCAGTACTTC	CSVGTGEPYEQYF
NA	TRBV19	TRBJ2-5	NA	TGTGCCAGTAGTTTGGCCCAAGAGACCCAGTACTTC	CASSLAQETQYF
NA	TRBV18	TRBJ2-1	NA	TGTGCCAGCTCACTCAAAGGCCCGGCTAGCTCCTACAATGAGCAGTTCTTC	CASSLKGPASSYNEQFF
NA	TRBV29-1	TRBJ2-2	TRBD1	TGCAGCGCGGGGCAGGGGGCGAACACCGGGGAGCTGTTTTTT	CSAGQGANTGELFF
NA	TRBV6-5	TRBJ2-7	TRBD2	TGTGCCAGCGGGTCGGGAGGGGCTGCCTACGAGCAGTACTTC	CASGSGGAAYEQYF
NA	TRBV15	TRBJ1-3	TRBD1	TGTGCCACCAGAGCGGACAGGGGGAGGAACACCATATATTTT	CATRADRGRNTIYF
NA	TRBV4-2	TRBJ2-3	TRBD2	TGTGCCAGCAGCCAGACTAGCGGGGGGGCAGATACGCAGTATTTT	CASSQTSGGADTQYF
NA	TRBV7-2	TRBJ2-7	NA	TGTGCCAGCAGCTTTGAGGGGGGGGGCTCTAAAGAGCAGTACTTC	CASSFEGGGSKEQYF
NA	TRBV7-2	TRBJ2-5	NA	TGTGCCAGCAGCTTAGTGGTGGGGGCGAGGGGCGAGACCCAGTACTTC	CASSLVVGARGETQYF
NA	TRBV2	TRBJ1-5	NA	TGTGCCAGCAGTGAAGAGAGGAATCAGCCCCAGCATTTT	CASSEERNQPQHF